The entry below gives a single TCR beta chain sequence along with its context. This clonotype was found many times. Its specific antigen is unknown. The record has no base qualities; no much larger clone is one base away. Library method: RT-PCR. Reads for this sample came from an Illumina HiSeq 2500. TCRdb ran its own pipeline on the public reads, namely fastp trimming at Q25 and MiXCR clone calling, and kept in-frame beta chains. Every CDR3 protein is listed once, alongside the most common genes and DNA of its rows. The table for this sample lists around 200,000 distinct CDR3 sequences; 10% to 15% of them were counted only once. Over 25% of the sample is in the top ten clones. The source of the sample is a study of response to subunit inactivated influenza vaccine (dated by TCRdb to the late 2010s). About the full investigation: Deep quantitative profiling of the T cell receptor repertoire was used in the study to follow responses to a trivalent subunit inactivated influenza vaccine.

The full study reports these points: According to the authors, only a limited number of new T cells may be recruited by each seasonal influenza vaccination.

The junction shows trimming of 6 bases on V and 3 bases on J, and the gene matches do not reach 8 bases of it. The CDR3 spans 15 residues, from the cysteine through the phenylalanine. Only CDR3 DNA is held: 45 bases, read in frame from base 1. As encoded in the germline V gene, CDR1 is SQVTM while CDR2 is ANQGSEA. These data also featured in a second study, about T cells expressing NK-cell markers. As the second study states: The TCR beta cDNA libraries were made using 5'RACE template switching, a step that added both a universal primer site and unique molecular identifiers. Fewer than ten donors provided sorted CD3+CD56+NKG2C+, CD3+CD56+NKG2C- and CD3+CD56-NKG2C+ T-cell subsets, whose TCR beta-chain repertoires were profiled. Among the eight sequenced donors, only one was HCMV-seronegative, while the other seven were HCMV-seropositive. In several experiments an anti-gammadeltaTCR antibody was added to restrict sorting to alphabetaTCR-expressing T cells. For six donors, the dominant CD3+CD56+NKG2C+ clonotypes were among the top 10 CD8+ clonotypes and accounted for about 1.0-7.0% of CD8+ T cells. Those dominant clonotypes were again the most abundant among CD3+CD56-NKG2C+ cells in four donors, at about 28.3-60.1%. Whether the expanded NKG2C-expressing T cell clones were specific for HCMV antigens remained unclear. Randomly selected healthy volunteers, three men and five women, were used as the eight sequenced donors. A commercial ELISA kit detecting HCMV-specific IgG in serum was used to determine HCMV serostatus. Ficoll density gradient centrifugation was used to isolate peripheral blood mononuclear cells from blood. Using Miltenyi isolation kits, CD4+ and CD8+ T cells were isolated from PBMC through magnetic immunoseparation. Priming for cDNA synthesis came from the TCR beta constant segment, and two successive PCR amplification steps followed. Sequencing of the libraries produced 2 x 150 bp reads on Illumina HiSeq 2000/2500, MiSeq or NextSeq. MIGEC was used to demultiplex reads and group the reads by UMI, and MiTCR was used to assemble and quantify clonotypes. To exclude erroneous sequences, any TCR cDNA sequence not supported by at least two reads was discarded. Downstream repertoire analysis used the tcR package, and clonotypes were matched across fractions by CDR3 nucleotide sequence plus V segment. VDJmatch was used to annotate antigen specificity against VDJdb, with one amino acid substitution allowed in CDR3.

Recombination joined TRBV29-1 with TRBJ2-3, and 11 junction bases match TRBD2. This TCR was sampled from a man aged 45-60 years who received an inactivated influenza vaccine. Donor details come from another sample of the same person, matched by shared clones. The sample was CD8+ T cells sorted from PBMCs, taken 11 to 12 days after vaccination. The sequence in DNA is TGCAGCGTAGAATTTAGACTAGCGGGGACAGATACGCAGTATTTT. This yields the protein CSVEFRLAGTDTQYF.